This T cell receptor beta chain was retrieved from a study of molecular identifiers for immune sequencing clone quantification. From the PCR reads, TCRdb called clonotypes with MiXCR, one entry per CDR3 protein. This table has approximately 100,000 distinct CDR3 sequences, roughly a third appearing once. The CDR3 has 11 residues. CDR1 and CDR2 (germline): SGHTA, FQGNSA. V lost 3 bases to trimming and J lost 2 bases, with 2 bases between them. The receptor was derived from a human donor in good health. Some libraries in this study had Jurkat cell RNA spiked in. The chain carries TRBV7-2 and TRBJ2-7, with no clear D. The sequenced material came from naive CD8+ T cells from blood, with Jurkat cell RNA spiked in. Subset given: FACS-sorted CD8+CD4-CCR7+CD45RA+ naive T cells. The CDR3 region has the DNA TGTGCCAGCAGCTTCACCTACGAGCAGTACTTC. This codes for CASSFTYEQYF.